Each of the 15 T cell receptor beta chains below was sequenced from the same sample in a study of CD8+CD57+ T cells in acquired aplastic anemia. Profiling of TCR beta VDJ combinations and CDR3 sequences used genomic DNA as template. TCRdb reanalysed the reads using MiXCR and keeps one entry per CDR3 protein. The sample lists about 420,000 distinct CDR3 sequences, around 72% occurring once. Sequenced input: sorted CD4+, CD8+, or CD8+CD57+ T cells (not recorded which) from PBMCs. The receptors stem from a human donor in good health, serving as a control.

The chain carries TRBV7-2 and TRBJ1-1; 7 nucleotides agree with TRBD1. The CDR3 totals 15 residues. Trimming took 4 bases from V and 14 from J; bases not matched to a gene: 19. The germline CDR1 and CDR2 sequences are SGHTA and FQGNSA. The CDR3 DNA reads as TGTGCCAGCAGCTCGGGACAGTCCGATAATTCACCCCTCTTCTTT. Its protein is CASSSGQSDNSPLFF.

The CDR3 nucleotides read TGCGCCAGCAGCATGGCGGGGGGCTCTGGCCTCCACTTT. Its translation: CASSMAGGSGLHF. The V and J genes are TRBV5-1 and TRBJ1-6; a weak D match, TRBD1 (6 bases). This CDR3 has 13 residues. Trimming left V 4 bases short and J 15 bases short, with 17 bases between. CDR1 and CDR2 (germline): SGHRS, YFSETQ.

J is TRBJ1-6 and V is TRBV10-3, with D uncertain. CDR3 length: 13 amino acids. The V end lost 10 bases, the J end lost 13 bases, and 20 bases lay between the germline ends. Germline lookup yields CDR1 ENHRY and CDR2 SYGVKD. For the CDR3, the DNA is TGTGCCAGCTCGCGCCGCGGAGATGGGCCCCTCCACTTT. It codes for CASSRRGDGPLHF.

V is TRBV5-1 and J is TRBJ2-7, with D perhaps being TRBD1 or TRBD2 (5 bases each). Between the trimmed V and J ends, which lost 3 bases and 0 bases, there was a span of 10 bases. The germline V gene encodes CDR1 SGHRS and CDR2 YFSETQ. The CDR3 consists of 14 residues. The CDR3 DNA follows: TGCGCCAGCAGCTCGGGGACGTTCTCCTACGAGCAGTACTTC. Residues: CASSSGTFSYEQYF.

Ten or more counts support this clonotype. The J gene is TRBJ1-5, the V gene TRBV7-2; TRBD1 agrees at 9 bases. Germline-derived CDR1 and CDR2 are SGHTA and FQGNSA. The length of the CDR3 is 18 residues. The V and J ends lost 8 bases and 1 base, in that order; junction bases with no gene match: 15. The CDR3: CASVDPTGGVLSNQPQHF. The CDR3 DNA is TGTGCCAGCGTCGACCCTACAGGGGGCGTTTTGAGCAATCAGCCCCAGCATTTT.

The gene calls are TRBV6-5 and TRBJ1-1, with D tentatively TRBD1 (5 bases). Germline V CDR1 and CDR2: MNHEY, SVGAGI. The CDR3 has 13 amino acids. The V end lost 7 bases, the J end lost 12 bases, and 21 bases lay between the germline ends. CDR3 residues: CASNIDASRDTFF. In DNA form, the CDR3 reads TGTGCCAGCAATATAGATGCGAGCAGGGATACTTTCTTT.

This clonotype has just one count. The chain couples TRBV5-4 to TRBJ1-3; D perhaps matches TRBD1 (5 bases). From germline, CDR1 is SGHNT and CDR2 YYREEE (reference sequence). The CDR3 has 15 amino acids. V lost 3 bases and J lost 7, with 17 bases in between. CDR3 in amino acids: CASSWAVAGGNTIYF. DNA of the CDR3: TGTGCCAGCAGCTGGGCCGTAGCCGGGGGGAACACCATATATTTT.

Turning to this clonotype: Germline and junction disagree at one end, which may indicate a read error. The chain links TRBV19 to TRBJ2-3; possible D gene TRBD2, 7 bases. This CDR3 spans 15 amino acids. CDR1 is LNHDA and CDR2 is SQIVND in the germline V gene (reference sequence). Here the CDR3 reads CASSMGHSSGNEQFF. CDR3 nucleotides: TGTGCCAGTAGTATGGGACACAGCAGCGGGAATGAGCAGTTCTTT.

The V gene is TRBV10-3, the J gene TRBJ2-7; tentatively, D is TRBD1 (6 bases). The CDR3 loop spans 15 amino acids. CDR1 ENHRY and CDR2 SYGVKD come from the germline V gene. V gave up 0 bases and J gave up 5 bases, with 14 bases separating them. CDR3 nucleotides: TGTGCCATCAGTGAGTCCCGGGACACATCCGACGAGCAGTACTTC. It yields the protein CAISESRDTSDEQYF.

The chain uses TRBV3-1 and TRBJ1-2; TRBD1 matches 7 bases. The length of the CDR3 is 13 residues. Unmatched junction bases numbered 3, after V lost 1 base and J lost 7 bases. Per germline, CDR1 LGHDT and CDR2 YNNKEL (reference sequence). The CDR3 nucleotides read TGTGCCAGCAGCCAAGGGACAGGCCGTGGCTACACCTTC. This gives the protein CASSQGTGRGYTF.

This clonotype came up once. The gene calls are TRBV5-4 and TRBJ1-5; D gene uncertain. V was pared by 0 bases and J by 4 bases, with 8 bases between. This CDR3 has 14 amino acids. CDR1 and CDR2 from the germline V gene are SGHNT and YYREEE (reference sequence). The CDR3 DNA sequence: TGTGCCAGCAGCTTGGATGGCTGGAATCAGCCCCAGCATTTT. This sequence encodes CASSLDGWNQPQHF.

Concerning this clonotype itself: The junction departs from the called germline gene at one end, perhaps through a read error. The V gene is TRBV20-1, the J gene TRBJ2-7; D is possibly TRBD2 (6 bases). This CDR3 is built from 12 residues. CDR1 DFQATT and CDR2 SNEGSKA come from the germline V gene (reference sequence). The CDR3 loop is CSARELAYEQYF. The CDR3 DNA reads TGCAGTGCTCGAGAACTAGCTTACGAGCAGTACTTC.

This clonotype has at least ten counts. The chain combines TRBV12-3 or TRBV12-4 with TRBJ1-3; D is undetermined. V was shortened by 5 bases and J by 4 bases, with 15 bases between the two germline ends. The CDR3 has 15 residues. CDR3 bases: TGTGCCAGCAGTCTCCGGGCCGGTGGAGGAAACACCATATATTTT. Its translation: CASSLRAGGGNTIYF.

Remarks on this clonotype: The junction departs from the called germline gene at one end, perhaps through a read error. CDR3 sequence (DNA): TGTGCCAGCAGCCCACACGACAGGGTGCAAGGCTACACCTTT. As protein: CASSPHDRVQGYTF. V gene TRBV7-2 combines with J gene TRBJ1-5; 7 positions agree with TRBD1. CDR1 is SGHTA, CDR2 FQGNSA, per germline. CDR3 length equals 14 residues.

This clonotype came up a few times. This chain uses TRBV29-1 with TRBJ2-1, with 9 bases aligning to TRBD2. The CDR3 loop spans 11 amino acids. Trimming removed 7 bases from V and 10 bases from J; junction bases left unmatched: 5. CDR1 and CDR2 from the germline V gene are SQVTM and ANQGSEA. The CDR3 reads CSGGGGKEQFF. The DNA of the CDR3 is TGCAGCGGCGGGGGGGGAAAGGAGCAGTTCTTC.